A single TCR beta chain is shown here with its context. The protocol was immunoSEQ multiplex PCR, while the TCRdb copy is restricted to in-frame clones and leaves out a portion. The repertoire holds 850,000 to 1,200,000 clones, under 80% seen once, with less than 1.5% in the top ten. This entry is derived from a study of shared clonotypes between healthy human individuals. This CDR3 region has 14 residues. V gave up 5 bases and J gave up 14 bases; unmatched junction bases: 10. CDR1 is SGHTA and CDR2 is FQGTGA in the germline V gene. The J gene is TRBJ2-3, the V gene TRBV7-3, with 13 bases that match TRBD2. The TCR comes from a man between 18 and 29 years old in good health. The sample consisted of memory CD4+ T cells sorted from blood. The subset here: CD45RA-negative fraction. The CDR3 protein is CASSPGLAGDIAYF. In DNA, the CDR3 is TGTGCCAGCAGCCCCGGACTAGCGGGGGATATCGCGTATTTT.